These 18 T cell receptor beta chains were all obtained from the same sample, sequenced in a study of blood T cell repertoires in COVID-19. Clones were read by immunoSEQ multiplex PCR, and TCRdb kept only the in-frame ones, dropping some. Of just over 95,000 clones in the sample, 85% to 90% are singletons; the top ten hold approximately 15%. Sequenced material: peripheral blood. These receptors all stem from a human donor in a cohort sampled during active COVID-19.

The V and J genes are TRBV19 and TRBJ2-1; D possibly corresponds to TRBD2 (6 bases). The V gene lost 4 bases and the J gene lost 9 bases, with 16 bases spanning the gap. The CDR3 runs to 14 residues. From germline, CDR1 is LNHDA and CDR2 SQIVND (reference sequence). This CDR3 reads CASSTTSVDSEQFF. The CDR3 DNA follows: TGTGCCAGTAGTACGACTAGTGTCGACAGTGAGCAGTTCTTC.

This chain connects TRBV24-1 to TRBJ1-1; TRBD1 matches at 10 bases. The CDR3 covers 16 residues. Germline lookup yields CDR1 KGHDR and CDR2 SFDVKD. The junction had 5 bases not matched to a gene; V was cut back by 5 bases and J by 0 bases. The CDR3 DNA is TGTGCCACCAGTGGCAAGACAGGGGGCCTGAACACTGAAGCTTTCTTT. It specifies CATSGKTGGLNTEAFF.

The chain combines TRBV5-1 with TRBJ2-5; no reliable D call. The CDR3 totals 13 residues. Germline V gene lookup returns CDR1 SGHRS and CDR2 YFSETQ. V was shortened by 4 bases and J by 5 bases, with 12 bases between the two germline ends. CDR3 region: CASSQPQMETQYF. The CDR3 DNA reads as TGCGCCAGCAGCCAACCACAGATGGAGACCCAGTACTTC.

This chain uses TRBV11-3 with TRBJ1-1, with D unresolved. The germline CDR1 and CDR2 sequences are SGHNT and YENEEA. V lost 0 bases, J lost 1 base, and 3 bases lay in between. The CDR3 spans 13 residues. The CDR3 is CASSLDRNTEAFF. The CDR3, as DNA: TGTGCCAGCAGCTTAGACAGGAACACTGAAGCTTTCTTT.

This chain joins TRBV4-2 and TRBJ1-4; TRBD1 aligns across 7 bases. The V gene end was trimmed by 1 base and the J gene end by 6 bases; junction bases not matched to a gene: 5. This CDR3 has 15 residues. Germline V gene data show CDR1 as LGHNA and CDR2 as YNFKEQ. The CDR3 nucleotides read TGTGCCAGCAGCCAAGGGGGCAGGGGGGATGAAAAACTGTTTTTT. Residues: CASSQGGRGDEKLFF.

This chain uses TRBV5-6 with TRBJ1-4; D gene unclear. The CDR3 covers 15 residues. Germline CDR1 and CDR2: SGHDT and YYEEEE. V gave up 0 bases and J gave up 4 bases, with 10 bases separating them. CDR3 sequence reads: CASSLGSVINEKLFF. Here the CDR3 DNA reads TGTGCCAGCAGCTTGGGGTCGGTGATTAATGAAAAACTGTTTTTT. Full variable domain (outside the CDR3, taken from reference TRBV5-6 and TRBJ1-4): DAGVTQSPTHLIKTRGQQVTLRCSPKSGHDTVSWYQQALGQGPQFIFQYYEEEERQRGNFPDRFSGHQFPNYSSELNVNALLLGDSALYLCASSLGSVINEKLFFGSGTQLSVL.

The chain links TRBV19 to TRBJ1-2; a possible D gene is TRBD1 (5 bases). Looked up from germline, CDR1 is LNHDA and CDR2 is SQIVND (reference sequence). CDR3 length equals 17 residues. Trimming left V 10 bases short and J 8 bases short, with 32 bases between. The CDR3 protein is CATRPSRMLGRTWGYTF. DNA for the CDR3: TGTGCCACCCGCCCTTCTAGGATGTTGGGGCGAACGTGGGGCTACACCTTC.

The V call is TRBV19, the J call TRBJ2-3; D is unclear. The CDR3 is 17 amino acids. CDR1 and CDR2 (germline): LNHDA, SQIVND (reference sequence). Trimming removed 5 bases from V and 0 bases from J, with 18 bases in between. The CDR3: CASSAAYGSRSTDTQYF. The CDR3 DNA follows: TGTGCCAGTAGTGCGGCGTATGGTTCGCGGAGCACAGATACGCAGTATTTT.

The chain is built from TRBV5-1 and TRBJ2-4; D is possibly TRBD2 (6 bases). V gave up 0 bases and J gave up 0 bases, with 7 bases separating them. CDR3 length equals 15 residues. Looked up from germline, CDR1 is SGHRS and CDR2 is YFSETQ. CDR3 nucleotides: TGCGCCAGCAGCTTGGCGGGGGTAGCCAAAAACATTCAGTACTTC. Translation gives CASSLAGVAKNIQYF. The whole variable domain, filled in from reference TRBV5-1 and TRBJ2-4, reads KAGVTQTPRYLIKTRGQQVTLSCSPISGHRSVSWYQQTPGQGLQFLFEYFSETQRNKGNFPGRFSGRQFSNSRSEMNVSTLELGDSALYLCASSLAGVAKNIQYFGAGTRLSVL.

The rearrangement uses TRBV7-6 and TRBJ2-7; 12 nucleotides align to TRBD1. CDR1 is SGHVS and CDR2 is FNYEAQ in the germline V gene. CDR3 size: 16 residues. J was trimmed by 7 bases and V by 5 bases; bases with no gene match: 12. CDR3 region: CASSPPSGQGAGEQYF. In nucleotides, the CDR3 is TGTGCCAGCAGCCCCCCGTCGGGACAGGGGGCGGGTGAGCAGTACTTC.

This chain joins TRBV20-1 and TRBJ1-1; weak D call: TRBD1 (6 bases). V lost 6 bases to trimming and J lost 7 bases, with 12 bases between them. The CDR3 consists of 11 residues. Germline V gene lookup returns CDR1 DFQATT and CDR2 SNEGSKA (reference sequence). The CDR3 DNA reads TGCAGTGCAAGGACAGTCGGTGAAGCTTTCTTT. Amino acid sequence: CSARTVGEAFF.

V and J are TRBV6-5 and TRBJ2-1, with a weak D call TRBD1 (5 bases). CDR1 is MNHEY, CDR2 SVGAGI, per germline. V was clipped by 5 bases and J by 8 bases, with 10 bases between them. The CDR3 sequence is 12 residues long. DNA of the CDR3: TGTGCCAGCAGTACCGGACACCATGAGCAGTTCTTC. Amino acids: CASSTGHHEQFF.

The chain employs TRBV5-6 and TRBJ1-1; 9 nucleotides align to TRBD1. CDR3 length equals 16 residues. V was pared by 2 bases and J by 0 bases, with 5 bases of the junction left unmatched. Germline V gene data show CDR1 as SGHDT and CDR2 as YYEEEE. DNA of the CDR3: TGTGCCAGCAGCTTCCCCGGGACAGGGCTGAACACTGAAGCTTTCTTT. It specifies CASSFPGTGLNTEAFF.

This clone was recorded only once. This rearrangement joins TRBV5-1 to TRBJ2-7, with D possibly being TRBD2 (6 bases). The CDR3 covers 14 residues. The germline gives CDR1 SGHRS, CDR2 YFSETQ. Trimming stripped 4 bases from V and 2 bases from J, with 13 bases between. The CDR3 bases are TGCGCCAGCAGCACGGGACTTCTTCCCTACGAGCAGTACTTC. Translated: CASSTGLLPYEQYF.

The chain has TRBV30 and TRBJ2-7, with D perhaps matching TRBD2 (5 bases). The CDR3 is 16 residues long. Trimming pared 3 bases from V and 0 bases from J, leaving 18 bases between. Per germline, CDR1 GTSNPN and CDR2 SVGIG (reference sequence). The CDR3 loop is CAWSPTPAASSYEQYF. The CDR3 DNA follows: TGTGCCTGGAGCCCGACCCCAGCGGCTAGCTCCTACGAGCAGTACTTC.

The chain uses TRBV9 and TRBJ2-1, with D perhaps TRBD1 (6 bases). CDR3 length: 15 residues. V was clipped by 5 bases and J by 4 bases, with 16 bases between them. CDR1 is SGDLS, CDR2 YYNGEE, per germline. The CDR3 region is CASRGTGSAYNEQFF. CDR3 coding DNA: TGTGCCAGCAGGGGAACAGGGTCGGCGTACAATGAGCAGTTCTTC.

The rearrangement uses TRBV10-2 and TRBJ1-2; D is unclear. The CDR3 length is 19 residues. V was cut by 2 bases and J by 0 bases, with 22 bases left in between. Germline CDR1 WSHSY, CDR2 SAAADI. The CDR3, as DNA: TGCGCCAGCAGTGAGCCGATCATCCGGCGAGGGTCACCTAACTATGGCTACACCTTC. Translation gives CASSEPIIRRGSPNYGYTF.

The gene calls are TRBV7-2 and TRBJ2-7; 8 positions match TRBD1. CDR1 and CDR2 from the germline V gene are SGHTA and FQGNSA. This CDR3 is 14 amino acids long. After removal of 5 bases from V and 3 bases from J, the junction contained 6 bases not matched to a gene. DNA for the CDR3: TGTGCCAGCAGCAGGACAGGGAAAAACTACGAGCAGTACTTC. It encodes CASSRTGKNYEQYF.